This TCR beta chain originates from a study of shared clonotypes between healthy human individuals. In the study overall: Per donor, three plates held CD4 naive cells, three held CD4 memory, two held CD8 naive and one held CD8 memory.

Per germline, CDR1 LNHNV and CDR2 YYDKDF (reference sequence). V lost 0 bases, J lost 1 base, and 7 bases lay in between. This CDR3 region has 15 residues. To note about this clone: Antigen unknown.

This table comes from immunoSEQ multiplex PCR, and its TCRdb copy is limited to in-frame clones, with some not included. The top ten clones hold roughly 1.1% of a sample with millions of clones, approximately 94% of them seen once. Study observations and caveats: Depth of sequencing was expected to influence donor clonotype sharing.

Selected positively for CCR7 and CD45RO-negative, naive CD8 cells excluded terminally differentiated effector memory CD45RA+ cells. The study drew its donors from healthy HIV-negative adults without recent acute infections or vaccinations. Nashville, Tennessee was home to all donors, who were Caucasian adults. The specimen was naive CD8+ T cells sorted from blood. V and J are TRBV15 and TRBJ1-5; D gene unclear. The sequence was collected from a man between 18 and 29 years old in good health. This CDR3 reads CATSRDRHSNQPQHF. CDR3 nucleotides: TGTGCCACCAGCAGAGACCGACACAGCAATCAGCCCCAGCATTTT.